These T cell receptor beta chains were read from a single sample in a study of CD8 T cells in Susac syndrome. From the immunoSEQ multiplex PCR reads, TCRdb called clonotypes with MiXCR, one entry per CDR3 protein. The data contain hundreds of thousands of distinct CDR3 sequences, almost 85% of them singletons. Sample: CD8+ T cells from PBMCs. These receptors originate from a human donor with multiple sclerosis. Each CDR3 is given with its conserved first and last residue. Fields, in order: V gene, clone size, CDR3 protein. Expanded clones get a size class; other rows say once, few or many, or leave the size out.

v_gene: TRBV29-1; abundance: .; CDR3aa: CSVENGQRNTGELFF
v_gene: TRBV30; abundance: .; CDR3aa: CAWSVGAGGTDTQYF
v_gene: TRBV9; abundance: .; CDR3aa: CASSVYSGTGLPYEQYF
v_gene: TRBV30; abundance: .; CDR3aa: CAWSVALRGQPQHF
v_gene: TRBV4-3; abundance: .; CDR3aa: CASSQDGTGYDSEQFF
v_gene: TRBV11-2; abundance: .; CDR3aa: CASSLDLGLAGGPWNEQFF
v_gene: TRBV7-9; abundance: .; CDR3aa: CASSLAPPHEQFF
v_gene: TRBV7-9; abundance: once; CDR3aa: CASSFTQEAAEAFF
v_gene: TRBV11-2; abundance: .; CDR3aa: CASSLDSRGRAWETQYF
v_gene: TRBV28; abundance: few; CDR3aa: CASSSTSGSPGELFF
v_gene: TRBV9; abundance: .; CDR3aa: CASSVEASSYNEQFF
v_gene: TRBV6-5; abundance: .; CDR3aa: CASSGTGTYNEQFF
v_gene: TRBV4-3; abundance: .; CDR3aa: CASSPDQEPGVSAQYF
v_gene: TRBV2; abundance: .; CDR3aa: CASSELFGRNYGYTF
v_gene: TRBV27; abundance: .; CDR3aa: CASSFRGIGTEAFF
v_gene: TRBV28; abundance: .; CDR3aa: CASSTDRAGDYNEQFF
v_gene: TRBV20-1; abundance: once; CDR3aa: CSARRGGRLGGTQYF
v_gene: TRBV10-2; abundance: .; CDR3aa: CASRAGIEQFF
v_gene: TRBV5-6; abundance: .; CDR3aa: CASSAQGGATEAFF
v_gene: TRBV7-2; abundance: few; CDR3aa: CASIRKRGEAGGELFF
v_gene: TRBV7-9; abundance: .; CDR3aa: CASSLFQGKNIQYF
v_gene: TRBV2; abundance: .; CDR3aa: CARRGTGERELFF
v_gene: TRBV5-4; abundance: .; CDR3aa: CASSLGTFGEQYF